The clone carrying this T cell receptor (beta chain) has more than one count but fewer than ten. TCRdb re-derived calls from the 5' RACE reads in MiXCR, one entry per CDR3 protein. Counted here are 50,000 to 80,000 distinct CDR3 sequences, approximately 23% occurring once; the ten biggest clones make up 2.9%. Looked up from germline, CDR1 is SGHRS and CDR2 is YFSETQ. V was pared by 4 bases and J by 5 bases, with 7 bases of the junction left unmatched. The CDR3 is 14 amino acids. Sample: memory CD4+ T cells sorted from a lymph node. Regarding subset: memory CD4+ T cells, CD4+CD45RO+CD25-. This receptor was taken from a female donor with breast cancer. J is TRBJ1-2 and V is TRBV5-1, with 8 bases identical to TRBD1. CDR3 protein: CASSAAGTGYGYTF. CDR3 coding DNA: TGCGCCAGCAGCGCCGCCGGGACAGGATATGGCTACACCTTC.